The clone carrying this T cell receptor (beta chain) was counted only a few times. The protocol was immunoSEQ multiplex PCR, while the TCRdb copy is restricted to in-frame clones and leaves out a portion. The repertoire has 270,000 or so clones, 80% to 90% of them found once; the top ten carry about 4%. This entry belongs to a study of blood T cell repertoires in COVID-19. The study recruited people aged about 18 to 89 years across around 23 US areas. This CDR3 contains 12 residues. The V gene end was trimmed by 6 bases and the J gene end by 15 bases; junction bases not matched to a gene: 8. CDR1 SQVTM and CDR2 ANQGSEA come from the germline V gene.

The TCR sequence derives from a woman younger than 45 with acute COVID-19. Sequencing was carried out using PBMCs or T cells enriched from blood (not recorded which). The chain couples TRBV29-1 to TRBJ2-1; 13 bases are a match to TRBD2. CDR3 protein: CSVGTSGAQGFF. In nucleotides, the CDR3 is TGCAGCGTGGGGACTAGCGGGGCTCAGGGGTTCTTC.